This T cell receptor (beta chain) emerged from a study of blood T cell repertoires in COVID-19. Study details: Whether acute or convalescent, the COVID-19 samples came from the United States, Italy and Spain.

The V gene's germline CDR1 is SNHLY and CDR2 FYNNEI. The trim removed 6 bases at V and 4 bases at J, leaving 6 bases unmatched. The CDR3 consists of 14 residues. Using immunoSEQ multiplex PCR, the repertoire was profiled, and TCRdb retains in-frame clones only, with some absent. The repertoire holds about 250,000 clones, with about 90% as singletons. The sequence was obtained from a woman in her thirties or forties who had been exposed to COVID-19. The rearrangement uses TRBV2 and TRBJ1-2, with 9 bases fitting TRBD1. Sequenced: PBMCs or T cells enriched from blood (not recorded which). CDR3 amino acids: CASRGQGLGYGYTF. CDR3 coding DNA: TGTGCCAGCAGGGGACAGGGTTTAGGCTATGGCTACACCTTC.